The rows below give T cell receptor beta chains drawn from one sample of a study of Ad26.COV2.S vaccination and SARS-CoV-2 variants. Produced via immunoSEQ multiplex PCR; TCRdb's table is partial and in-frame only. The table has roughly 350,000 clones, around 90% seen once. This specimen was peripheral blood, taken in a trial of Ad26.COV2.S vaccine versus placebo. Receptors originate from a person aged 18-65 years who received the Ad26.COV2.S COVID-19 vaccine or a placebo. Each CDR3 is given with its conserved first and last residue. A D gene is named only where the DNA matches it firmly. Where a row states a size, it is once, few, many or the class of an expanded clone; other rows omit it.

D	J	size	V	DNA	CDR3
.	TRBJ1-2	.	TRBV18	TGTGCCAGCTCACCTTGGGACTCTTCCTATGGCTACACCTTC	CASSPWDSSYGYTF
.	TRBJ2-3	.	TRBV2	TGTGCCAGCAGTTTAGTTTCGGGGCGGACAGATACGCAGTATTTT	CASSLVSGRTDTQYF
.	TRBJ1-5	.	TRBV4-3	TGCGCCAGCAGCCAAGAAAGGGGGTCGGGCAATCAGCCCCAGCATTTT	CASSQERGSGNQPQHF
TRBD1	TRBJ2-1	.	TRBV3-1/TRBV3-2	TGTGCCAGCAGCCTAAGGGACAGCCTGGACAATGAGCAGTTCTTC	CASSLRDSLDNEQFF
.	TRBJ2-2	.	TRBV30	TGTGCCTGGAGTGTAGAGAGGAAGAAGCCCGGGGAGCTGTTTTTT	CAWSVERKKPGELFF
TRBD1	TRBJ1-1	.	TRBV6-1	TGTGCCAGCAGTGAAGACAGGGGCTCTTCCACTGAAGCTTTCTTT	CASSEDRGSSTEAFF
.	TRBJ2-5	.	TRBV6-5	TGTGCCAGCAGTTACTCAGGGGGTTTGGGGGAGACCCAGTACTTC	CASSYSGGLGETQYF
.	TRBJ1-4	.	TRBV11-2	TGTGCCAGCAGCCCTCGGACAGACTGGGAAAAACTGTTTTTT	CASSPRTDWEKLFF
.	TRBJ1-4	.	TRBV3-1/TRBV3-2	TGTGCCAGCAGCCCAGGGTGGGTTAATGAAAAACTGTTTTTT	CASSPGWVNEKLFF
.	TRBJ1-1	once	TRBV6-6	TGTGCCAGCAGTTCCACAGGGTCCGCTGAAGCTTTCTTT	CASSSTGSAEAFF
.	TRBJ2-7	.	TRBV30	TGTGCCTGGAAGACTTGGGGCTCCTACGAGCAGTACTTC	CAWKTWGSYEQYF
TRBD1	TRBJ2-1	.	TRBV5-1	TGCGCCAGCAGTCGGACCGGGACAGGGGTCTACAATGAGCAGTTCTTC	CASSRTGTGVYNEQFF
.	TRBJ2-5	.	TRBV7-9	TGTGCCAGCAGCTTAACCCTTGGGCTGGAGACCCAGTACTTC	CASSLTLGLETQYF
.	TRBJ2-7	.	TRBV6-6	TGTGCCAGCACCCCATCCGGACATAGCCCCTTCGAGCAGTACTTC	CASTPSGHSPFEQYF
.	TRBJ1-3	.	TRBV7-9	TGTGCCAGCAGCCGGGACGGCCCTGGAAACACCATATATTTT	CASSRDGPGNTIYF
.	TRBJ1-2	few	TRBV9	TGTGCCAGCAGCGTAGCGAAGGGAGCTAACTATGGCTACACCTTC	CASSVAKGANYGYTF
.	TRBJ1-2	.	TRBV6-1	TGTGCCAGCAGTGAAATCACCGGCTATGGCTACACCTTC	CASSEITGYGYTF
TRBD2	TRBJ2-1	.	TRBV7-3	TGTGCCAGCACGGCAGGGCGGCTAGCGGGAGTAGATGAGCAGTTCTTC	CASTAGRLAGVDEQFF
.	TRBJ1-2	.	TRBV6-5	TGTGCCAGCAGTCCCTTGGGACGGATTAACTATGGCTACACCTTC	CASSPLGRINYGYTF
.	TRBJ1-1	.	TRBV28	TGTGCCAGCATCTCATCGGGGGCGTCGAACACTGAAGCTTTCTTT	CASISSGASNTEAFF
TRBD1	TRBJ1-4	.	TRBV2	TGTGCCAGCAGCCTCGACAGGGAAAATGAAAAACTGTTTTTT	CASSLDRENEKLFF
.	TRBJ2-1	once	TRBV2	TGTGCCAGCAGTGCGGAGGATTCGAAGCTCTTC	CASSAEDSKLF
TRBD1	TRBJ1-6	few	TRBV7-8	TGTGCCAGCAGCTTAGGGGACAGGGGCTCCTATAATTCACCCCTCCACTTT	CASSLGDRGSYNSPLHF
.	TRBJ1-5	.	TRBV7-9	TGTGCCAGCAGCTTCGGATCAGGGGGCAATCAGCCCCAGCATTTT	CASSFGSGGNQPQHF
.	TRBJ1-3	.	TRBV6-6	TGTGCCAGCAGTCCAACCACAGGGTTTCCAACTGGAAACACCATATATTTT	CASSPTTGFPTGNTIYF
TRBD1	TRBJ2-2	.	TRBV5-6	TGTGCCAGCAGCTCGGGACAGGGGCGCCTCACCGGGGAGCTGTTTTTT	CASSSGQGRLTGELFF
.	TRBJ1-2	.	TRBV19	TGTGCCCGGGCCGAGGGCTACACCTTC	CARAEGYTF
TRBD1	TRBJ2-2	.	TRBV5-8	TGTGCCAGCAGCGAACAGGGGCTGAACACCGGGGAGCTGTTTTTT	CASSEQGLNTGELFF
.	TRBJ1-4	.	TRBV6-5	TGTGCCAGCAGTTACCCAGAGGAGGGGGGGGATGAAAAACTGTTTTTT	CASSYPEEGGDEKLFF
.	TRBJ1-3	once	TRBV12-5	TGTGCTAGTGCCGCCCCTTGGCGGGGGGGCTCTGGAAACACCATATATTTT	CASAAPWRGGSGNTIYF
TRBD1	TRBJ2-7	.	TRBV4-1	TGCGCCAGCAGCCAAGTGGCGCAGGGGGTCTACGAGCAGTACTTC	CASSQVAQGVYEQYF
TRBD1	TRBJ2-7	.	TRBV5-1	TGCGCCAGCAGCTTCACAGGGGAATACAATCTCTACGAGCAGTACTTC	CASSFTGEYNLYEQYF
TRBD2	TRBJ2-3	.	TRBV18	TGTGCCAGCTCACCGCCCAACGGGGGGGCCGTCGGCACAGATACGCAGTATTTT	CASSPPNGGAVGTDTQYF
.	TRBJ1-2	once	TRBV4-3	TGCGCCAGCAGCCAAGGGCGTCAGGGCTTTCGTGGCTACACCTTC	CASSQGRQGFRGYTF
TRBD1	TRBJ1-5	.	TRBV18	TGTGCCAGCTCACCCGGGACAGGATTACAGCCCCAGCATTTT	CASSPGTGLQPQHF
.	TRBJ2-3	.	TRBV10-3	TGTGCCATCAGTGAGTCAGGGGGGATGGCGCAGTATTTT	CAISESGGMAQYF
TRBD1	TRBJ2-5	.	TRBV5-1	TGCGCCAGCAGCGATACAGGGGGCGGTGAGACCCAGTACTTC	CASSDTGGGETQYF
.	TRBJ1-4	.	TRBV5-4	TGTGCCAGCAGCTTGGACTCACTGGGTGAAAAACTGTTTTTT	CASSLDSLGEKLFF
TRBD2	TRBJ2-3	.	TRBV6-6	TGTGCCAGCAGGTTAGCGGGAGGGCCCTCAGATACGCAGTATTTT	CASRLAGGPSDTQYF
TRBD2	TRBJ2-7	.	TRBV27	TGTGCCAGCAGTTCCCCAACCGGGACTAGCGGGAAGTCGTACGAGCAGTACTTC	CASSSPTGTSGKSYEQYF
.	TRBJ1-1	.	TRBV5-4	TGTGCCAGCAGGAATGAAAGGAACACTGAAGCTTTCTTT	CASRNERNTEAFF
.	TRBJ2-1	.	TRBV5-4	TGTGCCAGCAGCTTTGAGGGGGGAGGGAATGAGCAGTTCTTC	CASSFEGGGNEQFF
.	TRBJ1-2	once	TRBV9	TGTGCCAGCAGCTCTTACCGTGGTTTCGATGGCTACACCTTC	CASSSYRGFDGYTF
.	TRBJ2-5	.	TRBV7-9	TGTGCCAGCAGCTTAGGGTATAGGGGAAACCAAGAGACCCAGTACTTC	CASSLGYRGNQETQYF
.	TRBJ1-2	.	TRBV12-3/TRBV12-4	TGTGCCAGCAGTCCGACAGTGTCTGGCTACACCTTC	CASSPTVSGYTF
TRBD2	TRBJ2-1	.	TRBV28	TGTGCCAGCAGTCCTTCCAGGAGCGGGAGGAACAATGAGCAGTTCTTC	CASSPSRSGRNNEQFF
TRBD2	TRBJ2-3	.	TRBV6-4	TGTGCCAGCAGTGAGTCCGGGACTAGCGGCACAGATACGCAGTATTTT	CASSESGTSGTDTQYF
.	TRBJ1-1	.	TRBV3-1/TRBV3-2	TGTGCCAGCAGCCAGGGTCAGAAGGTTACTGAAGCTTTCTTT	CASSQGQKVTEAFF